This T cell receptor (beta chain) appears in the sequencing data of a study of cytomegalovirus exposure and HLA in healthy donors. Whole-study findings and limits: Earlier analysis found most TCR beta V segments productive about 90% or about 30% of the time. It was confirmed in vitro that a few of the CMV-associated chains were specific for CMV antigens.

Details on this clone: Its matching antigen is unknown.

CDR3 size: 17 residues. J was trimmed by 3 bases and V by 3 bases; bases with no gene match: 10. Germline V gene lookup returns CDR1 GTSNPN and CDR2 SVGIG (reference sequence). The primer mix had 60 Vbeta and 13 Jbeta primers. Generated by immunoSEQ multiplex PCR, the TCRdb table keeps only in-frame clones and is missing some. The sample has more than 95,000 clones; 83% are singletons. The sequenced sample was PBMCs. The J gene is TRBJ2-3, the V gene TRBV30; TRBD2 matches at 12 bases. This receptor was identified in a woman aged 40 to 50 in good health and CMV-seropositive. This CDR3 is CAWSAIRTSGITDTQYF. The DNA of the CDR3 is TGTGCCTGGAGCGCCATCAGGACTAGCGGGATTACAGATACGCAGTATTTT.